The 31 T cell receptor beta chains below were found in one sample sequenced in a study of cytomegalovirus exposure and HLA in healthy donors. Primers included in the PCR were 60 Vbeta and 13 Jbeta primers. Some clones are missing from TCRdb's copy, which holds only in-frame ones; the method was immunoSEQ multiplex PCR. The sample lists 150,000 to 200,000 clones, about four fifths occurring once. Source material: PBMCs. These TCRs come from a woman aged 25-40 years in good health and CMV-seropositive.

This rearrangement joins TRBV7-2 to TRBJ1-3; the match to TRBD1 covers 9 bases. The germline CDR1 and CDR2 sequences are SGHTA and FQGNSA. This CDR3 has 19 residues. Losses at the gene ends were 2 bases for V and 0 bases for J; bases not matched to a gene: 11. DNA of the CDR3: TGTGCCAGCAGCTTACGGCGGAGGACAGGGGAATCCTCTGGAAACACCATATATTTT. Protein: CASSLRRRTGESSGNTIYF.

This chain connects TRBV6-1 to TRBJ2-7; 7 bases align to TRBD1. Germline V gives CDR1 MNHNS, CDR2 SASEGT. CDR3 length equals 13 residues. V lost 6 bases to trimming and J lost 3 bases; unmatched junction nucleotides: 5. The CDR3 region is CASSQTGNYEQYF. The CDR3 DNA reads TGTGCCAGCAGCCAGACAGGGAACTACGAGCAGTACTTC.

The CDR3 coding sequence is TGTGCCAGCCTCGGCGGGGCTCAGCCCCAGCATTTT. It specifies CASLGGAQPQHF. The chain combines TRBV21-1 with TRBJ1-5. TRBV21-1 is an annotated pseudogene. This CDR3 is 12 amino acids long.

V is TRBV5-6 and J is TRBJ2-1; TRBD2 matches at 7 bases. The length of the CDR3 is 17 residues. Per the germline V gene, CDR1 is SGHDT and CDR2 is YYEEEE. Germline trimming cut 4 bases from V and 4 bases from J; bases unmatched to any gene: 14. In DNA form, the CDR3 reads TGTGCCAGCAGCCCGAAAGCGGGGACCTATATTTACAATGAGCAGTTCTTC. Translating it yields CASSPKAGTYIYNEQFF.

This chain joins TRBV5-1 and TRBJ2-5; 10 positions match TRBD2. Germline V gene sequence: CDR1 SGHRS, CDR2 YFSETQ. The CDR3 is made up of 16 amino acids. The ends lost 0 bases at V and 4 bases at J; junction bases unmatched: 6. The CDR3: CASSLGAGGPGETQYF. CDR3 coding DNA: TGCGCCAGCAGCTTGGGAGCGGGAGGGCCCGGAGAGACCCAGTACTTC. The full variable domain, its missing parts supplied by reference TRBV5-1 and TRBJ2-5, is KAGVTQTPRYLIKTRGQQVTLSCSPISGHRSVSWYQQTPGQGLQFLFEYFSETQRNKGNFPGRFSGRQFSNSRSEMNVSTLELGDSALYLCASSLGAGGPGETQYFGPGTRLLVL.

This clone has just a few counts. J is TRBJ1-1 and V is TRBV7-6; D gene ambiguous. V lost 4 bases and J lost 0, with 9 bases in between. The CDR3 sequence is 14 residues long. Germline CDR1 and CDR2: SGHVS and FNYEAQ. CDR3 loop: CASSWSRLNTEAFF. The CDR3 DNA reads TGTGCCAGCAGCTGGTCGAGGCTGAACACTGAAGCTTTCTTT. Together with reference TRBV7-6 and TRBJ1-1, the CDR3 gives the full variable domain: GAGVSQSPRYKVTKRGQDVALRCDPISGHVSLYWYRQALGQGPEFLTYFNYEAQQDKSGLPNDRFSAERPEGSISTLTIQRTEQRDSAMYRCASSWSRLNTEAFFGQGTRLTVV.

The chain employs TRBV19 and TRBJ1-2, with a weak D call TRBD1 (6 bases). CDR3 size: 15 residues. Germline V gene data show CDR1 as LNHDA and CDR2 as SQIVND (reference sequence). Trimming cost V 5 bases and J 1 base, with 14 bases left between them. CDR3 residues: CASSAYTGSNYGYTF. The CDR3 DNA reads TGTGCCAGTAGTGCCTACACAGGGAGTAACTATGGCTACACCTTC.

The CDR3 nucleotides are TGTGCCAGCTCCCCTCAGGTCGGTGCGAACTCCTACGAGCAGTACTTC. It translates to CASSPQVGANSYEQYF. V gene TRBV18 combines with J gene TRBJ2-7; no clear D gene. The germline CDR1 and CDR2 sequences are KGHSH and LQKENI. The CDR3 is made up of 16 amino acids. V lost 6 bases and J lost 0, with 18 bases in between. Based on the CDR3 plus reference TRBV18 and TRBJ2-7, the full variable domain is NAGVMQNPRHLVRRRGQEARLRCSPMKGHSHVYWYRQLPEEGLKFMVYLQKENIIDESGMPKERFSAEFPKEGPSILRIQQVVRGDSAAYFCASSPQVGANSYEQYFGPGTRLTVT.

The gene calls are TRBV4-2 and TRBJ2-7, with D possibly TRBD2 on 5 matching bases. The germline V and J ends were trimmed by 1 base and 4 bases, with 14 bases remaining between them. This CDR3 spans 15 amino acids. Germline V gene data show CDR1 as LGHNA and CDR2 as YNFKEQ. Here the CDR3 reads CASSQAPGGAYEQYF. CDR3 sequence (DNA): TGTGCCAGCAGCCAAGCCCCAGGAGGTGCGTACGAGCAGTACTTC.

V gene TRBV9 combines with J gene TRBJ1-4; possible D gene TRBD1, 5 bases. CDR3 size: 17 residues. Germline-derived CDR1 and CDR2 are SGDLS and YYNGEE. Deletions cut 3 bases from V and 6 bases from J, with 21 bases between. The CDR3 spells CASSAYLDSDAHEKLFF. CDR3 DNA: TGTGCCAGCAGCGCTTACCTTGACAGTGACGCACATGAAAAACTGTTTTTT.

The CDR3 DNA sequence: TGTGCCAGCTCACTTGGGACTAGCGGGAGCGGCAACGAGCAGTACTTC. Translating gives CASSLGTSGSGNEQYF. The chain uses TRBV18 and TRBJ2-7; 14 bases are a match to TRBD2. Germline CDR1 reads KGHSH; CDR2 reads LQKENI. The CDR3 loop spans 16 amino acids. Trimming took 4 bases from V and 5 from J; bases not matched to a gene: 7.

There are a few counts of this clone. The chain carries TRBV5-6 and TRBJ2-7, with 8 bases matching TRBD1. The V and J ends lost 5 bases and 2 bases, in that order; junction bases with no gene match: 6. Germline CDR1 SGHDT, CDR2 YYEEEE. The CDR3 has 14 amino acids. In nucleotides, the CDR3 is TGTGCCAGCAGGCCAACAGGGGGTGCCTACGAGCAGTACTTC. Translation gives CASRPTGGAYEQYF.

This chain uses TRBV2 with TRBJ2-1, with a possible D match to TRBD2 (6 bases). The CDR3 consists of 15 residues. The germline CDR1 and CDR2 sequences are SNHLY and FYNNEI. The ends were cut back, 8 bases at V and 9 bases at J, with 23 bases in the middle. The CDR3 spells CASEGLREFIGEQFF. Here the CDR3 DNA reads TGTGCCAGCGAAGGCTTACGGGAGTTTATCGGTGAGCAGTTCTTC.

The chain is built from TRBV7-8 and TRBJ2-4, with a tentative D call TRBD1 (5 bases). V was shortened by 5 bases and J by 2 bases, with 10 bases between the two germline ends. CDR3 length equals 14 residues. The germline V gene has CDR1 SGHVS and CDR2 FQNEAQ. CDR3 DNA: TGTGCCAGCAGCCGGACATCCTCCAAAAACATTCAGTACTTC. Protein product: CASSRTSSKNIQYF.

The chain couples TRBV5-6 to TRBJ2-7; D ambiguous. Germline loops: CDR1 SGHDT, CDR2 YYEEEE. V was clipped by 1 base and J by 4 bases, with 9 bases between them. This CDR3 contains 13 residues. The CDR3 here is CASSLFLEYEQYF. The CDR3 DNA sequence: TGTGCCAGCAGCTTGTTCCTCGAGTACGAGCAGTACTTC.

The chain employs TRBV2 and TRBJ2-7, with D maybe TRBD1 (6 bases). The V gene lost 4 bases and the J gene lost 6 bases, with 16 bases spanning the gap. The germline V gene has CDR1 SNHLY and CDR2 FYNNEI. This CDR3 contains 14 residues. The DNA of the CDR3 is TGTGCCAGCAGTGTTGGGGGCGCTAAGATCGAGCAGTACTTC. Its translation is CASSVGGAKIEQYF.

This rearrangement joins TRBV15 to TRBJ2-3, with D unresolved. The CDR3 is 12 amino acids. The ends were cut back, 6 bases at V and 0 bases at J, with 4 bases in the middle. The germline CDR1 and CDR2 sequences are LNHNV and YYDKDF (reference sequence). CDR3 bases: TGTGCCACCAGGTCTAGCACAGATACGCAGTATTTT. It encodes CATRSSTDTQYF.

The chain couples TRBV2 to TRBJ2-7, with D unclear. CDR3 size: 11 residues. V was trimmed by 4 bases and J by 9 bases, leaving 10 bases between them. The germline gives CDR1 SNHLY, CDR2 FYNNEI. This CDR3 is CASSGKRGQYF. Written as DNA, the CDR3 is TGTGCCAGCAGTGGGAAACGAGGGCAGTACTTC.

The chain combines TRBV9 with TRBJ2-3, with unresolved D. The V gene's germline CDR1 is SGDLS and CDR2 YYNGEE. Trimming removed 0 bases from V and 3 bases from J, with 8 bases in between. The CDR3 loop spans 14 amino acids. DNA for the CDR3: TGTGCCAGCAGCGTAGCTCCCCGTACAGATACGCAGTATTTT. This translates into CASSVAPRTDTQYF.

The V call is TRBV7-3, the J call TRBJ1-1; weak D call: TRBD1 (6 bases). V shed 5 bases and J shed 1 base, with 17 bases lying between them. The CDR3 is 16 amino acids. Germline-derived CDR1 and CDR2 are SGHTA and FQGTGA. The CDR3 protein is CASSPEKQGENTEAFF. CDR3 in DNA: TGTGCCAGCAGCCCCGAGAAACAGGGAGAGAACACTGAAGCTTTCTTT.

This chain connects TRBV19 to TRBJ2-3; D might be TRBD1 (7 bases). There are 15 residues in the CDR3. From germline, CDR1 is LNHDA and CDR2 SQIVND (reference sequence). Trimming stripped 7 bases from V and 0 bases from J, with 14 bases between. CDR3 residues: CASTQGGSSTDTQYF. CDR3 sequence (DNA): TGTGCCAGTACCCAGGGGGGCTCGAGCACAGATACGCAGTATTTT.

This clone has a handful of counts. The chain employs TRBV28 and TRBJ2-5; D gene unclear. V shed 5 bases and J shed 4 bases, with 20 bases lying between them. CDR3 length: 16 amino acids. CDR1 is MDHEN, CDR2 SYDVKM, per germline. The CDR3 spells CASSAPATESLETQYF. The CDR3 DNA reads TGTGCCAGCAGTGCCCCGGCGACGGAGAGCCTAGAGACCCAGTACTTC.

This chain links TRBV2 with TRBJ2-2; 8 nucleotides line up with TRBD1. Germline CDR1 is SNHLY and CDR2 is FYNNEI. This CDR3 spans 13 amino acids. Trimming took 3 bases from V and 7 from J; bases not matched to a gene: 1. This chain's CDR3 is CASSDRGLGELFF. The DNA of the CDR3 is TGTGCCAGCAGTGACAGGGGGCTCGGGGAGCTGTTTTTT.

The sample holds one count of this clone. This sequence joins TRBV19 and TRBJ2-1, with TRBD1 matching 11 bases. The CDR3 is made up of 18 amino acids. J was trimmed by 4 bases and V by 7 bases; bases with no gene match: 15. CDR1 is LNHDA, CDR2 SQIVND, per germline (reference sequence). The CDR3 DNA follows: TGTGCCAGTAACCGGGACAGGGGGGGACTAGAAACTTACAATGAGCAGTTCTTC. Translation gives CASNRDRGGLETYNEQFF.

This clone was recorded once. The chain couples TRBV2 to TRBJ2-1, with D uncertain. The CDR3 runs to 13 residues. Looked up from germline, CDR1 is SNHLY and CDR2 is FYNNEI. V was shortened by 4 bases and J by 1 base, with 5 bases between the two germline ends. CDR3 sequence reads: CASSVGSYNEQFF. In DNA, the CDR3 is TGTGCCAGCAGTGTCGGGTCCTACAATGAGCAGTTCTTC. The full variable domain, rest sourced from reference TRBV2 and TRBJ2-1, is EPEVTQTPSHQVTQMGQEVILRCVPISNHLYFYWYRQILGQKVEFLVSFYNNEISEKSEIFDDQFSVERPDGSNFTLKIRSTKLEDSAMYFCASSVGSYNEQFFGPGTRLTVL.

This chain uses TRBV27 with TRBJ1-6; D possibly corresponds to TRBD1 (5 bases). The CDR3 contains 13 residues. The V gene lost 6 bases and the J gene lost 10 bases, with 13 bases spanning the gap. CDR1 is MNHEY, CDR2 SMNVEV, per germline (reference sequence). The CDR3 loop reads CASSDSTTSPLHF. The CDR3 nucleotides read TGTGCCAGCAGCGACAGTACCACCTCACCCCTCCACTTT.

The chain carries TRBV2 and TRBJ2-3; D is uncertain. Trimming shortened V by 4 bases and J by 10 bases, and 6 bases separated the two germline ends. Per the germline V gene, CDR1 is SNHLY and CDR2 is FYNNEI. This CDR3 is built from 10 residues. The DNA for the CDR3 is TGTGCCAGCAGTGGAGGATCGCAGTATTTT. It codes for CASSGGSQYF.

The count of this clone is one. The V gene is TRBV6-5, the J gene TRBJ1-1; TRBD1 matches 8 bases. CDR1 and CDR2 from the germline V gene are MNHEY and SVGAGI. The CDR3 extends over 14 amino acids. Trimming removed 6 bases from V and 4 bases from J; junction bases left unmatched: 7. DNA for the CDR3: TGTGCCAGCAGATTGGGACAGGACACCACTGAAGCTTTCTTT. This codes for CASRLGQDTTEAFF.

This chain joins TRBV2 and TRBJ2-7, with 7 bases identical to TRBD1. Germline CDR1 and CDR2: SNHLY and FYNNEI. V dropped 7 bases and J dropped 3; count of bases not matched to a gene: 9. The CDR3 covers 14 residues. The CDR3 DNA sequence: TGTGCCAGCACATACAGGGGAGATCACTACGAGCAGTACTTC. Translated, it gives CASTYRGDHYEQYF.

This chain links TRBV19 with TRBJ1-5; tentatively, D is TRBD1 (5 bases). Per germline, CDR1 LNHDA and CDR2 SQIVND (reference sequence). The CDR3 has 15 amino acids. V was cut by 6 bases and J by 4 bases, with 16 bases left in between. CDR3 sequence reads: CASRNRRGPNQPQHF. The CDR3 DNA reads as TGTGCCAGTAGAAATAGGAGGGGCCCAAATCAGCCCCAGCATTTT. The complete variable domain, with remaining parts taken from reference TRBV19 and TRBJ1-5, reads DGGITQSPKYLFRKEGQNVTLSCEQNLNHDAMYWYRQDPGQGLRLIYYSQIVNDFQKGDIAEGYSVSREKKESFPLTVTSAQKNPTAFYLCASRNRRGPNQPQHFGDGTRLSIL.

The table lists this clone with a count of one. The chain combines TRBV4-2 with TRBJ2-1; a possible D gene is TRBD2 (7 bases). With 3 bases removed from V and 7 bases from J, the gap between germline ends came to 19 bases. The CDR3 consists of 16 residues. Germline V lookup: CDR1 LGHNA, CDR2 YNFKEQ. CDR3 nucleotide sequence: TGTGCCAGCAGCCATGAAGGTACAGGGCGGGGGAATGAGCAGTTCTTC. This gives the protein CASSHEGTGRGNEQFF.